The entry below describes one T cell receptor (beta chain). The target antigen is unknown. The V segment lost 2 bases and the J segment 3 bases; nucleotides outside the gene matches: 10. The CDR3 has 17 amino acids. CDR1 is SGHRS and CDR2 is YFSETQ in the germline V gene. The data stem from a study of T cell responses to AZD1222 COVID-19 vaccine. Data came from immunoSEQ multiplex PCR; TCRdb stores just in-frame clones and leaves some out. The repertoire consists of approximately 150,000 clones, with approximately 88% occurring once and the leading ten covering roughly 5.4%. Study outcomes and limitations: Baseline testing showed seropositivity in only a handful of AZD1222 recipients. Repertoire sampling occurred only after the peak T cell response. Reportedly, close to half of spike-specific TCRs are directed against unmutated variant regions. Mapped onto spike, vaccine-associated CD4 TCRs spanned it and were dominant at 160-218 and 743-854.

The receptor's source is an adult who received the MenACWY meningococcal vaccine as a control. This material consisted of peripheral blood, taken 28 days after the second dose of the MenACWY control vaccine. V is TRBV5-1 and J is TRBJ2-5, with 10 bases that match TRBD1. The CDR3 nucleotides read TGCGCCAGCAGCTTCACCCACTCCGGGACAGGGGAAGAGACCCAGTACTTC. This translates into CASSFTHSGTGEETQYF.